This entry lists 5 T cell receptor beta chains sequenced from one sample in a study of blood T cell repertoires in COVID-19. TCRdb's copy holds only in-frame clones and misses some; the assay was immunoSEQ multiplex PCR. The sample comprises about 49,000 clones, around 86% of which are singletons, and around 5% rests with the top ten. The source material was peripheral blood. These receptors originate from a man in his forties or fifties with active COVID-19.

The chain joins TRBV18 to TRBJ2-5; D call uncertain. Trimming left V 3 bases short and J 4 bases short, with 9 bases between. The CDR3 extends over 13 amino acids. Germline lookup yields CDR1 KGHSH and CDR2 LQKENI. CDR3 sequence (DNA): TGTGCCAGCTCACCTGGGCCCGGAGAGACCCAGTACTTC. Its translation: CASSPGPGETQYF.

This clone was detected only once. The chain has TRBV27 and TRBJ2-1; 10 bases are shared with TRBD2. J was trimmed by 5 bases and V by 2 bases; bases with no gene match: 15. The CDR3 length is 19 residues. The germline CDR1 and CDR2 sequences are MNHEY and SMNVEV (reference sequence). CDR3 in amino acids: CASSLRGTTTSGTNNEQFF. The CDR3 nucleotides are TGTGCCAGCAGTTTACGTGGAACAACTACTAGCGGGACAAACAATGAGCAGTTCTTC.

The chain employs TRBV19 and TRBJ1-3; D unclear. Looked up from germline, CDR1 is LNHDA and CDR2 is SQIVND (reference sequence). Trimming pared 4 bases from V and 4 bases from J, leaving 8 bases between. The CDR3 has 13 amino acids. This CDR3 is CASSTRPGNTIYF. In DNA, the CDR3 is TGTGCCAGTAGTACGAGGCCAGGAAACACCATATATTTT.

The chain combines TRBV28 with TRBJ2-5; 10 nucleotides match TRBD2. J was trimmed by 1 base and V by 5 bases; bases with no gene match: 4. This CDR3 region has 15 residues. From germline, CDR1 is MDHEN and CDR2 SYDVKM. The CDR3 DNA reads as TGTGCCAGCAGTATAAGCGGGAGGGCCCAAGAGACCCAGTACTTC. Amino acids: CASSISGRAQETQYF.

The chain has TRBV27 and TRBJ1-6; 7 nucleotides match TRBD1. Germline lookup yields CDR1 MNHEY and CDR2 SMNVEV (reference sequence). J gave up 0 bases and V 5 bases, and 7 bases lay outside the gene matches. This CDR3 is 17 amino acids long. Written as DNA, the CDR3 is TGTGCCAGCAGTATCGGGACAGCTAACTCCTATAATTCACCCCTCCACTTT. This translates into CASSIGTANSYNSPLHF.